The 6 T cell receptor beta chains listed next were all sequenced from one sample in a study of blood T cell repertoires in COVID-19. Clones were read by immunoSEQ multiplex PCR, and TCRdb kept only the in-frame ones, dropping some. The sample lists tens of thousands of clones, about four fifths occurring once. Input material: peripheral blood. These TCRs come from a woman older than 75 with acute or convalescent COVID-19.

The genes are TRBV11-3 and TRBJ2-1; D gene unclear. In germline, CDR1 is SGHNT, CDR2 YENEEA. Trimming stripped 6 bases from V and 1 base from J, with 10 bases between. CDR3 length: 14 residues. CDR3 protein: CASSEGVSYNEQFF. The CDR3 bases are TGTGCCAGCAGTGAAGGAGTGTCCTACAATGAGCAGTTCTTC.

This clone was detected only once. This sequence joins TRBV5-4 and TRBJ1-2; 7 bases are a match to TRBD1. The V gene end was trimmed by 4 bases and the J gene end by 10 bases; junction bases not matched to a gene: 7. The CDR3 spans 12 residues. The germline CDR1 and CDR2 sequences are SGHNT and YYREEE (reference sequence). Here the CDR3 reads CASSTSGQVYTF. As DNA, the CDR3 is TGTGCCAGCAGCACCTCTGGACAGGTCTACACCTTC.

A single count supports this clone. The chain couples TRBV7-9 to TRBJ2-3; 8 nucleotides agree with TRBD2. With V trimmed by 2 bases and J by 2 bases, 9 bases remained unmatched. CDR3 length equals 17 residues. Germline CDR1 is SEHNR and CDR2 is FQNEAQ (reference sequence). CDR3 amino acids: CASSLPPGGGTTDTQYF. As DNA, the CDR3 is TGTGCCAGCAGCTTACCCCCCGGGGGGGGGACCACAGATACGCAGTATTTT.

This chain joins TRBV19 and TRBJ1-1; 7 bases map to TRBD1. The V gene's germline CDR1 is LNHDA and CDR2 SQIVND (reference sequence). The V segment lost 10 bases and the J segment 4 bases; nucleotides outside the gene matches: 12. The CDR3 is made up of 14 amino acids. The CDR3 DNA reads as TGTGCCACCTCAAAGGGGGCAGGGGCCACTGAAGCTTTCTTT. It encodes CATSKGAGATEAFF.

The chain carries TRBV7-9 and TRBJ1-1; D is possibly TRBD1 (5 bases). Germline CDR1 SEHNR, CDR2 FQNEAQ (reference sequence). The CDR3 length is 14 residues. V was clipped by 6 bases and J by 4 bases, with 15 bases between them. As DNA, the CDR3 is TGTGCCAGCAGTCCAAAGGGGTTGGTCACTGAAGCTTTCTTT. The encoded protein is CASSPKGLVTEAFF.

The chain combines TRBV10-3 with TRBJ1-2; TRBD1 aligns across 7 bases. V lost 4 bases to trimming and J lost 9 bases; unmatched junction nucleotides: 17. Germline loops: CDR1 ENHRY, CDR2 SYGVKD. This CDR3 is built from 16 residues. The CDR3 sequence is CAISGQTGLYESRYTF. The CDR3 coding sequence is TGTGCCATCAGTGGTCAGACAGGGCTATATGAATCTCGCTACACCTTC.